One and the same sample provided the 24 T cell receptor beta chains below, sequenced in a study of blood T cell repertoires in COVID-19. Data came from immunoSEQ multiplex PCR; TCRdb stores just in-frame clones and leaves some out. The sample holds roughly 230,000 clones, roughly 80% seen once. The sequenced sample consisted of peripheral blood. The receptors here all came from a man in his forties or fifties with active or convalescent COVID-19.

The rearrangement joins TRBV6-2 or TRBV6-3 to TRBJ1-1; 10 nucleotides match TRBD1. The germline V gene encodes CDR1 MNHEY and CDR2 SVGEGT. V lost 2 bases and J lost 3; bases outside the gene matches: 3. The CDR3 extends over 15 amino acids. CDR3 nucleotides: TGTGCCAGCAGTTACGCCGGGACAGGGGACACTGAAGCTTTCTTT. Translating gives CASSYAGTGDTEAFF.

CDR3 sequence (DNA): TGTGCCAGCAGCCAGTTACCCGGGACTAGCGGGGGACCCGATACCGGGGAGCTGTTTTTT. Its translation: CASSQLPGTSGGPDTGELFF. The chain has TRBV3-1 (or the pseudogene TRBV3-2) and TRBJ2-2, with TRBD2 identical over 14 bases. V was pared by 3 bases and J by 5 bases, with 14 bases of the junction left unmatched. The CDR3 consists of 20 residues. Per the germline V gene, CDR1 is LGHDT and CDR2 is YNNKEL (reference sequence).

The chain links TRBV7-6 to TRBJ1-4; 8 nucleotides align to TRBD1. Germline V lookup: CDR1 SGHVS, CDR2 FNYEAQ. V gave up 5 bases and J gave up 12 bases; unmatched junction bases: 11. The CDR3 consists of 14 residues. CDR3 protein: CASSLQQGVVELFF. CDR3 nucleotides: TGTGCCAGCAGCCTGCAACAGGGGGTAGTTGAACTGTTTTTT.

The chain recombines TRBV6-2 or TRBV6-3 with TRBJ1-5; D is ambiguous. The CDR3 consists of 15 residues. V dropped 5 bases and J dropped 2 bases, with 13 bases sitting between them. Germline CDR1 MNHEY, CDR2 SVGEGT. The CDR3 bases are TGTGCCAGCAGTCGCCCGCGGGGTGGCAATCAGCCCCAGCATTTT. Amino acid sequence: CASSRPRGGNQPQHF.

The genes are TRBV24-1 and TRBJ2-3; 13 bases map to TRBD2. Unmatched junction bases numbered 5, after V lost 4 bases and J lost 5 bases. Germline V lookup: CDR1 KGHDR, CDR2 SFDVKD. The CDR3 length is 16 residues. CDR3 sequence reads: CATSEGLAGDLDTQYF. DNA of the CDR3: TGTGCCACCAGTGAAGGACTAGCGGGGGATTTAGATACGCAGTATTTT.

This clone was observed many times. At the DNA level, this CDR3 is encoded by other sequences in the same sample as well. Written as DNA, the CDR3 is TGCAGTGCTAGCAGGGGTAATGAGCAGTTCTTC. Its translation: CSASRGNEQFF. The J gene is TRBJ2-1, the V gene TRBV20-1; maybe TRBD1 (6 bases). V shed 3 bases and J shed 7 bases, with 7 bases lying between them. This CDR3 region has 11 residues. Germline V gene data show CDR1 as DFQATT and CDR2 as SNEGSKA (reference sequence).

This clone was observed a handful of times. The gene calls are TRBV15 and TRBJ1-1, with unresolved D. CDR1 is LNHNV and CDR2 is YYDKDF in the germline V gene (reference sequence). V lost 3 bases to trimming and J lost 1 base, with 9 bases between them. The CDR3 runs to 14 residues. CDR3 nucleotide sequence: TGTGCCACCAGCAGGAGTCCACGGAACACTGAAGCTTTCTTT. Amino acids: CATSRSPRNTEAFF.

The chain recombines TRBV5-6 with TRBJ1-2; 9 positions agree with TRBD1. The CDR3 has 13 residues. Germline V gene data show CDR1 as SGHDT and CDR2 as YYEEEE. Losses at the gene ends were 6 bases for V and 5 bases for J; bases not matched to a gene: 5. CDR3 coding DNA: TGTGCCAGCACCCAGGACAGGGGTTATGGCTACACCTTC. It specifies CASTQDRGYGYTF.

This clone was seen only a few times. This rearrangement joins TRBV18 to TRBJ2-1; TRBD1 is a possible D gene (6 bases). The CDR3 runs to 16 residues. Germline CDR1 KGHSH, CDR2 LQKENI. The V end was cut by 0 bases, the J end by 6 bases, with 15 bases between. CDR3 in amino acids: CASSPPNQGFGNEQFF. The CDR3 bases are TGTGCCAGCTCACCACCGAACCAGGGGTTCGGCAATGAGCAGTTCTTC.

This clone was seen only once. V gene TRBV25-1 combines with J gene TRBJ2-6; 7 bases line up with TRBD1. V shed 3 bases, J shed 0 bases, and the junction held 8 bases outside the gene matches. The germline CDR1 and CDR2 sequences are MGHDK and SYGVNS. The CDR3 contains 18 residues. In DNA, the CDR3 is TGTGCCAGCAGTGAGCGGAGACAGGGCAGCTCTGGGGCCAACGTCCTGACTTTC. Encoded protein: CASSERRQGSSGANVLTF.

The gene calls are TRBV5-1 and TRBJ2-5; 7 nucleotides agree with TRBD2. CDR3 length equals 12 residues. Looked up from germline, CDR1 is SGHRS and CDR2 is YFSETQ. V lost 2 bases, J lost 5 bases, and 0 bases stayed unmatched. The CDR3 DNA reads as TGCGCCAGCAGCTTCGGGGGGGAGACCCAGTACTTC. As protein: CASSFGGETQYF.

The chain carries TRBV7-9 and TRBJ1-6, with 7 bases that match TRBD1. The germline gives CDR1 SEHNR, CDR2 FQNEAQ (reference sequence). This CDR3 is built from 13 residues. Trimming took 4 bases from V and 8 from J; bases not matched to a gene: 2. CDR3: CASSYGQDSPLHF. CDR3 bases: TGTGCCAGCAGCTATGGACAGGATTCACCCCTCCACTTT.

The chain has TRBV5-1 and TRBJ2-3; D remains unclear. Trimming stripped 1 base from V and 0 bases from J, with 6 bases between. Germline CDR1 reads SGHRS; CDR2 reads YFSETQ. The CDR3 has 14 residues. Here the CDR3 DNA reads TGCGCCAGCAGCTTGCTTTCTAGCACAGATACGCAGTATTTT. This encodes CASSLLSSTDTQYF. The whole variable domain, filled in from reference TRBV5-1 and TRBJ2-3, reads KAGVTQTPRYLIKTRGQQVTLSCSPISGHRSVSWYQQTPGQGLQFLFEYFSETQRNKGNFPGRFSGRQFSNSRSEMNVSTLELGDSALYLCASSLLSSTDTQYFGPGTRLTVL.

V usage is TRBV29-1 and J usage is TRBJ2-7, with TRBD1 as a possible D gene (5 bases). The CDR3 sequence is 13 residues long. Germline V CDR1 and CDR2: SQVTM, ANQGSEA. V was cut by 0 bases and J by 1 base, with 7 bases left in between. The CDR3 DNA follows: TGCAGCGTTGAAGATGACAGATCCTACGAGCAGTACTTC. This translates into CSVEDDRSYEQYF.

The gene calls are TRBV5-6 and TRBJ2-7, with D possibly matching TRBD2 (6 bases). The CDR3 spans 13 residues. Germline CDR1 SGHDT, CDR2 YYEEEE. Trimming shortened V by 5 bases and J by 9 bases, and 18 bases separated the two germline ends. CDR3 coding DNA: TGTGCCAGCAGACTCCCGGGAGCTACGAGGCAGTACTTC. Translated, it gives CASRLPGATRQYF.

This rearrangement joins TRBV6-5 to TRBJ1-5; 9 nucleotides match TRBD1. This CDR3 has 15 residues. Germline CDR1 is MNHEY and CDR2 is SVGAGI. The junction had 5 bases not matched to a gene; V was cut back by 4 bases and J by 4 bases. The CDR3 coding sequence is TGTGCCAGCAGTTTCGACAGGGGGGCTAATCAGCCCCAGCATTTT. It codes for CASSFDRGANQPQHF.

The V and J genes are TRBV10-3 and TRBJ1-1, with D perhaps matching TRBD1 (6 bases). Germline V gene sequence: CDR1 ENHRY, CDR2 SYGVKD. V was clipped by 6 bases and J by 1 base, with 15 bases between them. This CDR3 is built from 15 residues. CDR3 amino acids: CAIRQPGHPNTEAFF. Written as DNA, the CDR3 is TGTGCCATCAGACAACCGGGACATCCGAACACTGAAGCTTTCTTT.

The CDR3 loop reads CASSRSVLLDRRGDEQYF. CDR3 DNA: TGTGCCAGCAGTCGATCAGTTCTGTTGGACAGGCGAGGGGACGAGCAGTACTTC. The rearrangement links TRBV6-6 to TRBJ2-7, with TRBD1 identical over 7 bases. From germline, CDR1 is MNHNY and CDR2 SVGAGI (reference sequence). The J segment lost 5 bases and the V segment lost 5 bases, leaving 21 bases of the junction unmatched. CDR3 length: 18 amino acids.

This sequence joins TRBV2 and TRBJ1-2; 8 bases are a match to TRBD1. The length of the CDR3 is 14 residues. From germline, CDR1 is SNHLY and CDR2 FYNNEI. The J segment lost 4 bases and the V segment lost 6 bases, leaving 7 bases of the junction unmatched. CDR3 sequence (DNA): TGTGCCAGCAGCCTGGGACAGGAGGCCTATGGCTACACCTTC. Translation: CASSLGQEAYGYTF.

This rearrangement joins TRBV27 to TRBJ1-4; D not certain. CDR1 and CDR2 (germline): MNHEY, SMNVEV (reference sequence). Trimming shortened V by 4 bases and J by 7 bases, and 13 bases separated the two germline ends. The CDR3 is 14 residues long. For the CDR3, the DNA is TGTGCCAGCAGTTCTAATGACGGGAGTGAAAAACTGTTTTTT. Translating gives CASSSNDGSEKLFF.

This CDR3 is CASSLDRGNYEQYF. CDR3 bases: TGTGCCAGCAGCTTAGACAGGGGAAACTACGAGCAGTACTTC. The J gene is TRBJ2-7, the V gene TRBV11-3; D is perhaps TRBD1 (6 bases). The CDR3 consists of 14 residues. In germline, CDR1 is SGHNT, CDR2 YENEEA. V lost 0 bases, J lost 3 bases, and 9 bases lay in between.

The CDR3 nucleotides read TGTGCTAGTGCCATGACAGAGAACACTGAAGCTTTCTTT. Translated, it gives CASAMTENTEAFF. The chain carries TRBV12-5 and TRBJ1-1, with D perhaps TRBD1 (5 bases). The germline gives CDR1 LGHNT, CDR2 FRNRAP. Trimming pared 7 bases from V and 1 base from J, leaving 10 bases between. CDR3 length equals 13 residues.

The chain combines TRBV30 with TRBJ1-2; D remains unclear. The germline gives CDR1 GTSNPN, CDR2 SVGIG (reference sequence). V lost 2 bases and J lost 7, with 11 bases in between. This CDR3 is built from 12 residues. CDR3 sequence reads: CAWSRRLAGYTF. CDR3 DNA sequence: TGTGCCTGGAGTAGGAGGTTGGCTGGCTACACCTTC.

The gene calls are TRBV12-5 and TRBJ1-2, with TRBD1 matching 7 bases. Germline V gene lookup returns CDR1 LGHNT and CDR2 FRNRAP. CDR3 length: 13 residues. With 6 bases clipped from V and 4 bases from J, the junction kept 5 bases outside the gene matches. CDR3 loop: CASGQGQFYGYTF. The CDR3 DNA follows: TGTGCTAGTGGACAGGGACAGTTCTATGGCTACACCTTC.